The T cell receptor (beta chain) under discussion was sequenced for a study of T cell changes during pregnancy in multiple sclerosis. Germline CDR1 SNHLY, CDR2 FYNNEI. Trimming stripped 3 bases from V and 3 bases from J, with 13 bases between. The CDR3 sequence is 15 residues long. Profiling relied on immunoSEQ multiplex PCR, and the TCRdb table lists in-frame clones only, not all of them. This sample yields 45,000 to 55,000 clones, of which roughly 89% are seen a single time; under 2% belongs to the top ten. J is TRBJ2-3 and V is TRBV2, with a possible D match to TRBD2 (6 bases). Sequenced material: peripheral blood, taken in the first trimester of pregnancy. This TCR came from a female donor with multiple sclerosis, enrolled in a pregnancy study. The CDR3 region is CASSERELRTDTQYF. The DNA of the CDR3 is TGTGCCAGCAGTGAGCGGGAATTAAGGACAGATACGCAGTATTTT.